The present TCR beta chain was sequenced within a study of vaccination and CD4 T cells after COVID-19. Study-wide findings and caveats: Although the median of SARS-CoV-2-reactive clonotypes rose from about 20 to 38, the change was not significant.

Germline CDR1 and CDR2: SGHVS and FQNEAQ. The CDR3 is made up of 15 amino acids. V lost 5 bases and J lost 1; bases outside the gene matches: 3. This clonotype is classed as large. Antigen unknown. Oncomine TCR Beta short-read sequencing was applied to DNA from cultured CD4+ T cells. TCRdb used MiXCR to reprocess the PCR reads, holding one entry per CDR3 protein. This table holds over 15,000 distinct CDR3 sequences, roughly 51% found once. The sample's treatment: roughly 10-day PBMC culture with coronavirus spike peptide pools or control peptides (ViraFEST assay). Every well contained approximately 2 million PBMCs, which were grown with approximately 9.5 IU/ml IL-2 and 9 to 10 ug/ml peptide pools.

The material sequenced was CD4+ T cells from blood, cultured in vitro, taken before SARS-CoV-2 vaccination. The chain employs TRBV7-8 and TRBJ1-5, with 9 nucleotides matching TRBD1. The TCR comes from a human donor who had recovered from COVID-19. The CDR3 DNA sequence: TGTGCCAGCAGCACAGGGGGCAGGAGCAATCAGCCCCAGCATTTT. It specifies CASSTGGRSNQPQHF.